The 10 T cell receptor beta chains presented below share a single source sample, sequenced in a study of technical replicates of blood from a handful of donors. Measured with immunoSEQ multiplex PCR; TCRdb has only the in-frame clones, and not every one. The sample shows about 83,000 clones, approximately 90% of them seen only once. Material for sequencing was T cells isolated from PBMCs. These receptors were taken from a human donor in good health.

The V and J genes are TRBV5-5 and TRBJ1-5; D possibly corresponds to TRBD1 (5 bases). The CDR3 spans 16 residues. The germline V and J ends were trimmed by 0 bases and 0 bases, with 10 bases remaining between them. Looked up from germline, CDR1 is SGHKS and CDR2 is YYEKEE (reference sequence). In nucleotides, the CDR3 is TGTGCCAGCAGCTTGGTGCAGGGCCTTAGCAATCAGCCCCAGCATTTT. Its translation: CASSLVQGLSNQPQHF. The full variable domain, in which reference TRBV5-5 and TRBJ1-5 provide the parts outside the CDR3, is DAGVTQSPTHLIKTRGQQVTLRCSPISGHKSVSWYQQVLGQGPQFIFQYYEKEERGRGNFPDRFSARQFPNYSSELNVNALLLGDSALYLCASSLVQGLSNQPQHFGDGTRLSIL.

V and J are TRBV19 and TRBJ1-1, with D possibly being TRBD1 (5 bases). The V end was cut by 1 base, the J end by 8 bases, with 14 bases between. This CDR3 is 14 amino acids long. Germline CDR1 and CDR2: LNHDA and SQIVND (reference sequence). This CDR3 reads CASSIAGGRVEAFF. For the CDR3, the DNA is TGTGCCAGTAGTATAGCCGGCGGCAGGGTAGAAGCTTTCTTT.

The chain employs TRBV5-8 and TRBJ1-2; TRBD1 is a possible D gene (5 bases). This CDR3 is 17 amino acids long. Germline V gene data show CDR1 as SGHTS and CDR2 as YDEGEE. Trimming stripped 4 bases from V and 1 base from J, with 20 bases between. Here the CDR3 DNA reads TGTGCCAGCAGCATTACGGACATTCAAAAGATTAACTATGGCTACACCTTC. Translating it yields CASSITDIQKINYGYTF.

The genes are TRBV4-1 and TRBJ2-7, with a possible D match to TRBD1 (5 bases). V was pared by 5 bases and J by 0 bases, with 14 bases between. The germline CDR1 and CDR2 sequences are MGHRA and YSYEKL. The CDR3 is made up of 15 amino acids. CDR3 region: CASSYRQSASYEQYF. The CDR3 coding sequence is TGCGCCAGCAGCTACCGACAGTCAGCCTCCTACGAGCAGTACTTC.

This chain links TRBV11-3 with TRBJ2-5; 7 bases align to TRBD2. Looked up from germline, CDR1 is SGHNT and CDR2 is YENEEA. J lost 5 bases, V lost 3 bases, and 9 bases had no gene match. This CDR3 has 15 amino acids. Here the CDR3 reads CASSFSSGAAETQYF. The DNA of the CDR3 is TGTGCCAGCAGCTTCTCCAGCGGGGCGGCCGAGACCCAGTACTTC.

Only one count was recorded for this clone. The chain uses TRBV6-5 and TRBJ2-1; tentative D call: TRBD2 (7 bases). Trimming removed 2 bases at V and 5 bases at J, with 10 bases between. CDR1 and CDR2 from the germline V gene are MNHEY and SVGAGI. The CDR3 runs to 14 residues. The CDR3: CASSYGGANNEQFF. The CDR3 nucleotides read TGTGCCAGCAGTTACGGGGGGGCCAACAATGAGCAGTTCTTC.

The V and J genes are TRBV9 and TRBJ2-2; the D gene is possibly TRBD1 (6 bases). The CDR3 is made up of 19 amino acids. The V gene's germline CDR1 is SGDLS and CDR2 YYNGEE. Trimming pared 0 bases from V and 2 bases from J, leaving 20 bases between. CDR3 in amino acids: CASSVGRSGVGGNTGELFF. DNA for the CDR3: TGTGCCAGCAGCGTAGGAAGGAGTGGGGTAGGGGGAAACACCGGGGAGCTGTTTTTT.

This clone was recorded only once. The chain recombines TRBV5-1 with TRBJ2-1; 9 nucleotides agree with TRBD2. V was pared by 1 base and J by 4 bases, with 9 bases of the junction left unmatched. The CDR3 extends over 17 amino acids. Looked up from germline, CDR1 is SGHRS and CDR2 is YFSETQ. The CDR3 loop reads CASSLSRGRGGYNEQFF. CDR3 nucleotides: TGCGCCAGCAGCTTGTCCCGCGGGAGGGGGGGATACAATGAGCAGTTCTTC. The entire variable domain, with the rest obtained from reference TRBV5-1 and TRBJ2-1, is as follows: KAGVTQTPRYLIKTRGQQVTLSCSPISGHRSVSWYQQTPGQGLQFLFEYFSETQRNKGNFPGRFSGRQFSNSRSEMNVSTLELGDSALYLCASSLSRGRGGYNEQFFGPGTRLTVL.

This chain links TRBV5-6 with TRBJ2-5; D possibly corresponds to TRBD1 (7 bases). Between the trimmed V and J ends, which lost 4 bases and 4 bases, there was a span of 23 bases. The CDR3 runs 17 residues. Germline loops: CDR1 SGHDT, CDR2 YYEEEE. The CDR3 DNA follows: TGTGCCAGCAGCCCGCCTAGGCCGGAGGGGGCGGGAGAGACCCAGTACTTC. Amino acid sequence: CASSPPRPEGAGETQYF.

The chain has TRBV6-1 and TRBJ1-1; possible D gene TRBD1, 6 bases. The germline V and J ends were trimmed by 6 bases and 10 bases, with 18 bases remaining between them. The CDR3 is 13 residues long. Germline V gene lookup returns CDR1 MNHNS and CDR2 SASEGT. CDR3 protein: CASRLQGSRGAFF. Here the CDR3 DNA reads TGTGCCAGCAGGCTACAGGGCTCTCGCGGAGCTTTCTTT.